This T cell receptor beta chain emerged from a study of blood T cell repertoires in COVID-19. This table comes from immunoSEQ multiplex PCR, and its TCRdb copy is limited to in-frame clones, with some not included. There are 200,000 to 250,000 clones in the sample; more than 80% occur only once, and roughly 3% lies in the top ten. The germline CDR1 and CDR2 sequences are SEHNR and FQNEAQ (reference sequence). This CDR3 comprises 14 residues. V shed 7 bases, J shed 3 bases, and the junction held 5 bases outside the gene matches. Specimen: peripheral blood. The chain uses TRBV7-9 and TRBJ1-2; 10 bases map to TRBD1. The clonotype originates from a man younger than 40 with COVID-19, enrolled during active disease. The CDR3 bases are TGTGCCAGCAACCCGGGACAGGGGTACTATGGCTACACCTTC. Translated, it gives CASNPGQGYYGYTF.